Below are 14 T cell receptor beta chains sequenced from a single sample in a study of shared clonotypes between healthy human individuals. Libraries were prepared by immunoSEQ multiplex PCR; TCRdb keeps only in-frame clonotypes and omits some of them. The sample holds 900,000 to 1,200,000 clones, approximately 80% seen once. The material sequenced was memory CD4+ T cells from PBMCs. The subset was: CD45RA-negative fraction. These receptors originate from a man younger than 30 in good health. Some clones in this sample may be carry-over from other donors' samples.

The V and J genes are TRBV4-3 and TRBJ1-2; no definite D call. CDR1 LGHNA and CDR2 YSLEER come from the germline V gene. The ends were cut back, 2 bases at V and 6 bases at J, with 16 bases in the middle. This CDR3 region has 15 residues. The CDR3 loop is CASSQPLSNSDGYTF. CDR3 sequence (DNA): TGCGCCAGCAGCCAACCTCTGAGTAATTCGGATGGCTACACCTTC.

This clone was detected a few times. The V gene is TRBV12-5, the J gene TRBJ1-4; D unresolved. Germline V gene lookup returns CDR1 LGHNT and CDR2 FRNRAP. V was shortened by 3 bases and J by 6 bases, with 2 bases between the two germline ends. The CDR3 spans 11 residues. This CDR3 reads CASGFDEKLFF. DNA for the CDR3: TGTGCTAGTGGTTTCGATGAAAAACTGTTTTTT.

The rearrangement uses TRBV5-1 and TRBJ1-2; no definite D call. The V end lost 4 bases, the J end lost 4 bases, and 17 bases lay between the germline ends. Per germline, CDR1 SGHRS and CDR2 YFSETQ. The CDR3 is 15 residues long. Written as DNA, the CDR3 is TGCGCCAGCAGCCTGGACGGCACTTCTCCCTATGGCTACACCTTC. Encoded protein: CASSLDGTSPYGYTF.

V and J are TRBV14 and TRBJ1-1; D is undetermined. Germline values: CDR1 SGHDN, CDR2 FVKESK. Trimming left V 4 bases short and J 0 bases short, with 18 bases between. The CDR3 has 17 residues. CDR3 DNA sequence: TGTGCCAGCAGCCCACGTACACGTGAACGGGTGAACACTGAAGCTTTCTTT. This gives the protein CASSPRTRERVNTEAFF.

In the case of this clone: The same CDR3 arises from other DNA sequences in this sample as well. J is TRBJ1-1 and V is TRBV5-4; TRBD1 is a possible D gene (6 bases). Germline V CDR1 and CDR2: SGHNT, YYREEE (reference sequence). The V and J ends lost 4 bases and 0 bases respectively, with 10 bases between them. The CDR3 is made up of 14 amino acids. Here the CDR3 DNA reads TGTGCCAGCAGCCGAGGACAGTTGAACACTGAAGCTTTCTTT. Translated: CASSRGQLNTEAFF.

CDR3 loop: CASSTDPHPPNEQFF. The DNA of the CDR3 is TGTGCCAGCAGCACGGACCCCCACCCCCCGAATGAGCAGTTCTTC. The gene calls are TRBV9 and TRBJ2-1; D not resolved. There are 15 residues in the CDR3. Germline V CDR1 and CDR2: SGDLS, YYNGEE. V was pared by 4 bases and J by 7 bases, with 18 bases between.

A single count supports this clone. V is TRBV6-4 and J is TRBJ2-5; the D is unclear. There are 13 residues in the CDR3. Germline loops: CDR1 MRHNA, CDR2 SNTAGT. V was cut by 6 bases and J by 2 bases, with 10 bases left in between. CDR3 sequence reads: CASSRTDQETQYF. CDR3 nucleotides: TGTGCCAGCAGCCGAACGGATCAAGAGACCCAGTACTTC.

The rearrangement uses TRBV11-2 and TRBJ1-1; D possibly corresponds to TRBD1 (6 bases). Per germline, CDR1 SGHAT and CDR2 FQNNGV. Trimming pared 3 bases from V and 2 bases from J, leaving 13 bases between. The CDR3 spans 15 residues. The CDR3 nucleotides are TGTGCCAGCAGCTTTCAGGGGACCGTAAACACTGAAGCTTTCTTT. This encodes CASSFQGTVNTEAFF.

The CDR3 DNA sequence: TGTGCCAGCAGCTTAATGGGTGATGGTGGCTACACCTTC. This codes for CASSLMGDGGYTF. The rearrangement joins TRBV7-9 to TRBJ1-2; D not certain. This CDR3 contains 13 residues. V was clipped by 2 bases and J by 7 bases, with 11 bases between them. CDR1 and CDR2 from the germline V gene are SEHNR and FQNEAQ (reference sequence).

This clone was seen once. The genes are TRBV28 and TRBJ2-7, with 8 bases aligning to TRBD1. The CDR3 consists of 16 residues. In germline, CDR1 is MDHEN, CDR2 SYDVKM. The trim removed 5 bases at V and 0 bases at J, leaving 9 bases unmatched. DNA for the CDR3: TGTGCCAGCAGTCCCCTCGGACAGGGTTACTCCTACGAGCAGTACTTC. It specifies CASSPLGQGYSYEQYF.

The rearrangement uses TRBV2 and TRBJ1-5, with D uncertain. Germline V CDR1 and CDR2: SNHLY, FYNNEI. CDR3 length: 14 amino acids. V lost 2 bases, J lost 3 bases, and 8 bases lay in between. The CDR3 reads CASSESSHNQPQHF. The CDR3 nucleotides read TGTGCCAGCAGTGAATCGAGTCACAATCAGCCCCAGCATTTT.

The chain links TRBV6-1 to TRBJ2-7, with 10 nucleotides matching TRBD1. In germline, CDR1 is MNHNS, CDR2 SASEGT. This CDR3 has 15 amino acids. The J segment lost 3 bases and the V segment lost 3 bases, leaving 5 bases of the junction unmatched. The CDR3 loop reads CASSDRTGGGYEQYF. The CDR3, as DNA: TGTGCCAGCAGTGACCGGACAGGGGGAGGCTACGAGCAGTACTTC.

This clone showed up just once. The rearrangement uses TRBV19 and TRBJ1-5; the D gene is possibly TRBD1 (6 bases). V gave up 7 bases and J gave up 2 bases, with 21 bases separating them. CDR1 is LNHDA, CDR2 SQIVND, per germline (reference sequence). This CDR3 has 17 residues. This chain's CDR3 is CASIGAQGLSGNQPQHF. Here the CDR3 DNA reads TGTGCCAGTATCGGGGCGCAGGGGCTGAGTGGCAATCAGCCCCAGCATTTT.

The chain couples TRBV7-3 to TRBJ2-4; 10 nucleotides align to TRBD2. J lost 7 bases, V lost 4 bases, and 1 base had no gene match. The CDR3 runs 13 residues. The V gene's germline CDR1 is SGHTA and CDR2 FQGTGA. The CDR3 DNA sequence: TGTGCCAGCAGCTCGGGACTAGCGAACATTCAGTACTTC. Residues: CASSSGLANIQYF.